The 21 T cell receptor beta chains reported below all come from one sample, sequenced in a study of blood T cell repertoires in COVID-19. TCRdb's copy holds only in-frame clones and misses some; the assay was immunoSEQ multiplex PCR. The sample shows 200,000 to 250,000 clones, around 80% of them seen only once. Material: peripheral blood. Source of these receptors: a human donor in a cohort sampled during active COVID-19.

This rearrangement joins TRBV29-1 to TRBJ1-1; 8 bases map to TRBD1. The CDR3 has 15 residues. J gave up 4 bases and V 0 bases, and 7 bases lay outside the gene matches. CDR1 is SQVTM and CDR2 is ANQGSEA in the germline V gene. CDR3 coding DNA: TGCAGCGTTGAAGAAGAAGGACAGGGTGGCACTGAAGCTTTCTTT. Its translation is CSVEEEGQGGTEAFF.

The DNA for the CDR3 is TGTGCCACCAGTGATCCGCAGCGAGGGGGACGGGGCTACACCTTC. Protein product: CATSDPQRGGRGYTF. The V gene is TRBV24-1, the J gene TRBJ1-2, with D possibly TRBD1 on 6 matching bases. V was cut by 3 bases and J by 8 bases, with 18 bases left in between. Germline CDR1 is KGHDR and CDR2 is SFDVKD. The CDR3 runs 15 residues.

This chain connects TRBV19 to TRBJ2-7, with 9 bases aligning to TRBD2. This CDR3 comprises 14 residues. Losses at the gene ends were 5 bases for V and 2 bases for J; bases not matched to a gene: 4. Looked up from germline, CDR1 is LNHDA and CDR2 is SQIVND (reference sequence). As DNA, the CDR3 is TGTGCCAGTAGTCTTCTAGCGGGACCCTACGAGCAGTACTTC. It translates to CASSLLAGPYEQYF.

The chain recombines TRBV19 with TRBJ1-1; 7 bases match TRBD1. The V and J ends lost 5 bases and 4 bases, in that order; junction bases with no gene match: 7. The CDR3 sequence is 14 residues long. Per the germline V gene, CDR1 is LNHDA and CDR2 is SQIVND (reference sequence). CDR3 sequence (DNA): TGTGCCAGTAGTCTATCTCCAGGGGGCACTGAAGCTTTCTTT. Amino acids: CASSLSPGGTEAFF. The variable domain in full, with the rest retrieved from reference TRBV19 and TRBJ1-1, is DGGITQSPKYLFRKEGQNVTLSCEQNLNHDAMYWYRQDPGQGLRLIYYSQIVNDFQKGDIAEGYSVSREKKESFPLTVTSAQKNPTAFYLCASSLSPGGTEAFFGQGTRLTVV.

The V gene is TRBV7-2, the J gene TRBJ2-5; D unresolved. The ends were cut back, 2 bases at V and 4 bases at J, with 14 bases in the middle. CDR1 is SGHTA, CDR2 FQGNSA, per germline. The CDR3 has 15 residues. The CDR3, as DNA: TGTGCCAGCAGCTTAAACCTCCCTCCACTAGAGACCCAGTACTTC. It yields the protein CASSLNLPPLETQYF.

The chain combines TRBV14 with TRBJ2-7; 7 bases are a match to TRBD1. The germline gives CDR1 SGHDN, CDR2 FVKESK. The CDR3 totals 14 residues. Losses at the gene ends were 5 bases for V and 0 bases for J; bases not matched to a gene: 4. Here the CDR3 reads CASSGQGDSYEQYF. CDR3 DNA sequence: TGTGCCAGCAGCGGGCAGGGGGACTCCTACGAGCAGTACTTC.

V and J are TRBV7-2 and TRBJ1-1, with TRBD1 as a possible D gene (5 bases). The V gene lost 5 bases and the J gene lost 4 bases, with 14 bases spanning the gap. The CDR3 runs to 14 residues. Per germline, CDR1 SGHTA and CDR2 FQGNSA. The CDR3 nucleotides read TGTGCCAGCAGCCTCCAGGGTTTCGGCACTGAAGCTTTCTTT. This gives the protein CASSLQGFGTEAFF.

This clone was recorded once. The chain has TRBV5-1 and TRBJ2-7, with D hard to call. There are 14 residues in the CDR3. Per germline, CDR1 SGHRS and CDR2 YFSETQ. V lost 0 bases to trimming and J lost 6 bases, with 13 bases between them. CDR3 DNA sequence: TGCGCCAGCAGCTTGGGGGCAGTTACCTCCGAGCAGTACTTC. This gives the protein CASSLGAVTSEQYF.

This chain uses TRBV27 with TRBJ2-7; the match to TRBD2 covers 10 bases. The CDR3 runs to 16 residues. Germline V lookup: CDR1 MNHEY, CDR2 SMNVEV (reference sequence). J gave up 0 bases and V 0 bases, and 2 bases lay outside the gene matches. The chain's CDR3 is CASSLSTSGNSYEQYF. CDR3 coding DNA: TGTGCCAGCAGTTTATCTACTAGCGGGAACTCCTACGAGCAGTACTTC.

The genes are TRBV30 and TRBJ1-5; 7 bases match TRBD1. With 5 bases clipped from V and 0 bases from J, the junction kept 7 bases outside the gene matches. The CDR3 sequence is 15 residues long. Germline CDR1 GTSNPN, CDR2 SVGIG (reference sequence). The CDR3 here is CAWSLDRVSNQPQHF. The DNA for the CDR3 is TGTGCCTGGTCCCTCGACAGGGTTAGCAATCAGCCCCAGCATTTT.

The chain carries TRBV30 and TRBJ2-7; TRBD2 matches at 9 bases. The J segment lost 5 bases and the V segment lost 5 bases, leaving 10 bases of the junction unmatched. This CDR3 is 14 amino acids long. CDR1 GTSNPN and CDR2 SVGIG come from the germline V gene (reference sequence). Here the CDR3 DNA reads TGTGCCTGGTCCAGAGGGACTAGCTTCCACGAGCAGTACTTC. Translating gives CAWSRGTSFHEQYF.

The chain is built from TRBV27 and TRBJ2-6; 12 bases fit TRBD2. The CDR3 covers 18 residues. The trim removed 3 bases at V and 4 bases at J, leaving 7 bases unmatched. The germline V gene encodes CDR1 MNHEY and CDR2 SMNVEV (reference sequence). CDR3 amino acids: CASSLGLAGYEGANVLTF. Written as DNA, the CDR3 is TGTGCCAGCAGTTTGGGACTAGCGGGTTACGAAGGGGCCAACGTCCTGACTTTC.

The chain joins TRBV4-3 to TRBJ2-1, with 9 bases matching TRBD2. The length of the CDR3 is 16 residues. Germline CDR1 reads LGHNA; CDR2 reads YSLEER. Trimming removed 3 bases from V and 0 bases from J; junction bases left unmatched: 3. The CDR3 nucleotides read TGCGCCAGCAGCCAGGTTAGCGGGAGCTCCTACAATGAGCAGTTCTTC. Its protein is CASSQVSGSSYNEQFF.

This chain joins TRBV11-2 and TRBJ2-7; 9 bases agree with TRBD1. The CDR3 runs to 14 residues. The junction had 4 bases not matched to a gene; V was cut back by 7 bases and J by 0 bases. Germline V gives CDR1 SGHAT, CDR2 FQNNGV. The CDR3 DNA reads as TGTGCCAGCACCCGACAGGGGGGCTCCTACGAGCAGTACTTC. This codes for CASTRQGGSYEQYF. Filled out from reference TRBV11-2 and TRBJ2-7, the complete variable domain reads EAGVAQSPRYKIIEKRQSVAFWCNPISGHATLYWYQQILGQGPKLLIQFQNNGVVDDSQLPKDRFSAERLKGVDSTLKIQPAKLEDSAVYLCASTRQGGSYEQYFGPGTRLTVT.

The rearrangement links TRBV19 to TRBJ1-1, with 10 bases matching TRBD1. The CDR3 totals 14 residues. Germline-derived CDR1 and CDR2 are LNHDA and SQIVND (reference sequence). Trimming cost V 5 bases and J 1 base; bases outside gene matches: 1. CDR3 in DNA: TGTGCCAGTAGTCGACAGGGGGCGAACACTGAAGCTTTCTTT. Translation gives CASSRQGANTEAFF.

The chain employs TRBV28 and TRBJ1-3; the match to TRBD1 covers 8 bases. The CDR3 is made up of 17 amino acids. Looked up from germline, CDR1 is MDHEN and CDR2 is SYDVKM. Unmatched junction bases numbered 10, after V lost 3 bases and J lost 3 bases. CDR3 protein: CASSFKPAGGGGNTIYF. The CDR3 region has the DNA TGTGCCAGCAGTTTTAAGCCAGCAGGGGGCGGTGGAAACACCATATATTTT.

As to this clone: The sample carries other DNA sequences with the same CDR3. V gene TRBV7-3 combines with J gene TRBJ2-5; TRBD1 matches 9 bases. CDR1 is SGHTA and CDR2 is FQGTGA in the germline V gene. The J segment lost 2 bases and the V segment lost 5 bases, leaving 3 bases of the junction unmatched. This CDR3 is built from 14 residues. In DNA, the CDR3 is TGTGCCAGCAGCCTGACAGGGGGTCAAGAGACCCAGTACTTC. Encoded protein: CASSLTGGQETQYF.

This chain uses TRBV4-3 with TRBJ2-2, with 9 nucleotides matching TRBD2. V dropped 4 bases and J dropped 1; count of bases not matched to a gene: 4. The germline V gene has CDR1 LGHNA and CDR2 YSLEER. CDR3 length equals 16 residues. The CDR3 sequence is CASSLLAGENTGELFF. As DNA, the CDR3 is TGCGCCAGCAGCCTTTTAGCGGGAGAGAACACCGGGGAGCTGTTTTTT.

The chain combines TRBV7-9 with TRBJ1-2, with 8 bases aligning to TRBD1. CDR1 is SEHNR, CDR2 FQNEAQ, per germline (reference sequence). The junction had 7 bases not matched to a gene; V was cut back by 5 bases and J by 8 bases. The CDR3 is 13 residues long. The CDR3 is CASSAQGGWGYTF. In DNA, the CDR3 is TGTGCCAGCAGCGCACAGGGGGGATGGGGCTACACCTTC.

This chain links TRBV15 with TRBJ2-3; TRBD2 matches 8 bases. Per germline, CDR1 LNHNV and CDR2 YYDKDF (reference sequence). J gave up 2 bases and V 3 bases, and 10 bases lay outside the gene matches. The CDR3 extends over 17 amino acids. The CDR3 region has the DNA TGTGCCACCAGCAGGGGGTCGACTAGCGCGCTCACAGATACGCAGTATTTT. This codes for CATSRGSTSALTDTQYF.

The rearrangement uses TRBV28 and TRBJ2-1; D gene ambiguous. Trimming removed 7 bases from V and 4 bases from J, with 8 bases in between. Germline V gene data show CDR1 as MDHEN and CDR2 as SYDVKM. CDR3 length: 12 amino acids. CDR3 coding DNA: TGTGCCAGCACCACTCGGTACAATGAGCAGTTCTTC. Its protein is CASTTRYNEQFF. The whole variable domain, remainder taken from reference TRBV28 and TRBJ2-1, is DVKVTQSSRYLVKRTGEKVFLECVQDMDHENMFWYRQDPGLGLRLIYFSYDVKMKEKGDIPEGYSVSREKKERFSLILESASTNQTSMYLCASTTRYNEQFFGPGTRLTVL.